The rows below give T cell receptor beta chains drawn from one sample of a study of blood T cells in healthy people across ages. TCRdb re-called the 5' RACE reads with MiXCR, one entry per CDR3 protein. The table has about 940,000 distinct CDR3 sequences, roughly 50% seen once; the top ten hold roughly 13%. What was sequenced was blood. The receptors come from a man aged 25 to 40 in good health. CDR3s include the opening cysteine and the closing phenylalanine or tryptophan. The D gene is left open where the match is weak. The size field is filled for only some rows; it gives once, few, many or a size class.

clone size,V gene,D gene,J gene,CDR3 DNA,CDR3 protein
.,TRBV7-2,.,TRBJ2-3,TGTGCCAGCAGCTTAAGGGGGGGCTCTACAGATACGAAGTATTTT,CASSLRGGSTDTKYF
.,TRBV2,.,TRBJ1-3,TGTGCCAGCAGTGATCCGGGGGGGAATGACACCATATATTTT,CASSDPGGNDTIYF
.,TRBV12-3/TRBV12-4,.,TRBJ1-2,TGTGCCAGCAGGTCGGGACTGACTAACTATGGCTACACCTTC,CASRSGLTNYGYTF
.,TRBV18,.,TRBJ2-7,TGTGCCAGCTCACCAATCGACGGGGGTGACGAGAATGAGCAGTACTTC,CASSPIDGGDENEQYF
.,TRBV9,TRBD1,TRBJ2-7,TGTGCCAGCAGCTCCCGGACAGGGATAACCTACGAGCAGTACTTC,CASSSRTGITYEQYF
.,TRBV7-9,.,TRBJ1-2,TGTGCCAGCAGCTTTGGGGGCGAGGATAACTATGGCTACACCTTC,CASSFGGEDNYGYTF
.,TRBV10-3,TRBD2,TRBJ2-3,TGTGCCATCAGTGACCAGCGGGGCGTCACAGATACGCAGTATTTT,CAISDQRGVTDTQYF
.,TRBV6-2/TRBV6-3,.,TRBJ2-3,TGTGCCAGCTGGCCCATCGGCGGCGGTTTGAGCATAGATACGCAGTATTTT,CASWPIGGGLSIDTQYF
few,TRBV7-6,.,TRBJ2-7,TGTGCCAGCAGCTTAGACCGGACTGCCGAGCAGTACTTC,CASSLDRTAEQYF
.,TRBV27,.,TRBJ2-7,TGTGCCAGCAGTTTATACGCCAGCTACGAGCAGTACTTC,CASSLYASYEQYF
once,TRBV7-2,TRBD2,TRBJ2-5,TGTGCCAGCAGCTTCCCCCTAGCGGGGGCCACCCAGTACTTC,CASSFPLAGATQYF
.,TRBV6-5,.,TRBJ2-7,TGTGCCAGTAGTTACACCACAGGCGACTCAGGCTACGAGCAGTACTTC,CASSYTTGDSGYEQYF
few,TRBV29-1,.,TRBJ2-1,TGCAGCGTTGAAGATCCGGACGGAAGAATCTACAATGAGCAGTTCTTC,CSVEDPDGRIYNEQFF
.,TRBV20-1,.,TRBJ2-5,TGCAGTGCTCCAGTGGCGCAGGCGCTCCAAGAGACCCAGTACTTC,CSAPVAQALQETQYF
.,TRBV4-3,TRBD1,TRBJ2-5,TGCGCCAGCAGCCAAGGGACAGGTACCCAAGATACCCAGTACTTC,CASSQGTGTQDTQYF
few,TRBV5-6,.,TRBJ1-2,TGTGCCAGCAGCTTGGGAGGGTCAGGGTATGGCTACACCTTC,CASSLGGSGYGYTF
.,TRBV28,.,TRBJ2-5,TGTGCCAGCAGTTTCTTGTCGGAGTTACAAGAGACCCAGTACTTC,CASSFLSELQETQYF
few,TRBV10-3,.,TRBJ2-7,TGTGCCATCAGTGAGCCCCGGGACCGTCCCTACGAGCAGTACTTC,CAISEPRDRPYEQYF
.,TRBV11-2,.,TRBJ2-5,TGTGCCAGCAGCTTAGGAGGCGGGGGCCCTAGGGAGACCCAGTACTTC,CASSLGGGGPRETQYF
.,TRBV7-9,.,TRBJ2-7,TGTGCCAGCAGCGCGCACACAGGGTTTGGCTACGAGCAGTACTTC,CASSAHTGFGYEQYF
few,TRBV27,TRBD2,TRBJ2-7,TGTGCCAGCAGTTGGGAGGGACTCCTCTCATCCGAGCAGTACTTC,CASSWEGLLSSEQYF
.,TRBV3-1,TRBD1,TRBJ2-7,TGTGCCAGCAGCCAAGTGGACAGGGGGTCCTACGAGCAGTACTTC,CASSQVDRGSYEQYF
many,TRBV9,TRBD1,TRBJ2-3,TGTGCCAGCACTCGGGACAGGGGAAGAGGAGATACGCAGTATTTT,CASTRDRGRGDTQYF